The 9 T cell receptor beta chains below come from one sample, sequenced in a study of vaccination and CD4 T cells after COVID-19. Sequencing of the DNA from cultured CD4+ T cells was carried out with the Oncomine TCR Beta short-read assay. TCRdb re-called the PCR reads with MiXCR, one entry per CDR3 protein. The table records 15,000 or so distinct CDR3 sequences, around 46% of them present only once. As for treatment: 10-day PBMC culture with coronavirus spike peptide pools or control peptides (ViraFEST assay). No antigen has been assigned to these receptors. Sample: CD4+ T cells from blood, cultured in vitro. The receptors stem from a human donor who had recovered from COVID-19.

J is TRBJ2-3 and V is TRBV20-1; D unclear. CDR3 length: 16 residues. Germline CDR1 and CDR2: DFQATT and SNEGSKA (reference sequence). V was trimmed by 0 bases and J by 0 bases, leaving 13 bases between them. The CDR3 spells CSARDPGYRSTDTQYF. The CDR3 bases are TGCAGTGCTAGAGACCCAGGTTACCGCAGCACAGATACGCAGTATTTT.

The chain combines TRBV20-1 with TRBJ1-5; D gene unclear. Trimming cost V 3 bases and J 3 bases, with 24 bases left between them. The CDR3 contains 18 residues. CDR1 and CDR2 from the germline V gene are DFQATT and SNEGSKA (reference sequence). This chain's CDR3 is CSARRQDGDLGNNQPQHF. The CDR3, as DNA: TGCAGTGCTAGGAGGCAGGACGGAGATTTGGGAAACAATCAGCCCCAGCATTTT.

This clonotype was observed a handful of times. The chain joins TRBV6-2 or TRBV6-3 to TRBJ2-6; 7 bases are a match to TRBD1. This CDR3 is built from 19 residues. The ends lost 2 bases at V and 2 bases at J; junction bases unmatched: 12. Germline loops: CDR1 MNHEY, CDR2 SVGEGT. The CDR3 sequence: CASSYTTRDSRAGANVLTF. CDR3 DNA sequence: TGTGCCAGCAGTTACACCACCAGGGACAGCAGAGCTGGGGCCAACGTCCTGACTTTC.

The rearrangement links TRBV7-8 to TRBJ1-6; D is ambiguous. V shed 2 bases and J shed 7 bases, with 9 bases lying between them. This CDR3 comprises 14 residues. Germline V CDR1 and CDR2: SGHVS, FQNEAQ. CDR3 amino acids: CASSLRLENSPLHF. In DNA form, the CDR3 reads TGTGCCAGCAGCTTACGCCTGGAGAATTCACCCCTCCACTTT.

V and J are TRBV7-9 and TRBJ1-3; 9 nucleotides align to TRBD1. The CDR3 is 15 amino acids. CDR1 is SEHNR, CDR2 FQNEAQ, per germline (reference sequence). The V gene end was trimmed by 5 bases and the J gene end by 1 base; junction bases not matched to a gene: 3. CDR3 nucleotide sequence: TGTGCCAGCAGCCCACAGGGGGCGTCTGGAAACACCATATATTTT. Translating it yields CASSPQGASGNTIYF.

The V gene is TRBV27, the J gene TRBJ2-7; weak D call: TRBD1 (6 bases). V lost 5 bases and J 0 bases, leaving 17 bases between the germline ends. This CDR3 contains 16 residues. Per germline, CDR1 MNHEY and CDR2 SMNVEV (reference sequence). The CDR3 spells CASSPTQGKPSYEQYF. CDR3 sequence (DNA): TGTGCCAGCAGTCCGACCCAGGGGAAGCCCTCCTACGAGCAGTACTTC.

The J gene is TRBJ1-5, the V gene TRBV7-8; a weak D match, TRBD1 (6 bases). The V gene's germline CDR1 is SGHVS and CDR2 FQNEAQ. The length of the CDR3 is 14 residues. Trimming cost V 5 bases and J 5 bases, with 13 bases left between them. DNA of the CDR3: TGTGCCAGCAGCACCTACAGGGAGTATCAGCCCCAGCATTTT. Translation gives CASSTYREYQPQHF.

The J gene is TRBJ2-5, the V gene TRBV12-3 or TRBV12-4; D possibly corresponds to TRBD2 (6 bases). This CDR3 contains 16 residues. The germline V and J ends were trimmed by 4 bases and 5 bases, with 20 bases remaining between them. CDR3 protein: CASSSSRGSGTETQYF. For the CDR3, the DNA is TGTGCCAGCAGTTCCTCACGGGGGTCAGGGACGGAGACCCAGTACTTC.

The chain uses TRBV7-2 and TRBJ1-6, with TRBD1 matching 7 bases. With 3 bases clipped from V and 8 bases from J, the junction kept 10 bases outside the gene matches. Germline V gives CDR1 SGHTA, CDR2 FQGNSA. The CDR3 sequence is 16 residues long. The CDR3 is CASSFDRQGVDSPLHF. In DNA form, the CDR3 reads TGTGCCAGCAGCTTCGACCGACAGGGAGTCGATTCACCCCTCCACTTT.